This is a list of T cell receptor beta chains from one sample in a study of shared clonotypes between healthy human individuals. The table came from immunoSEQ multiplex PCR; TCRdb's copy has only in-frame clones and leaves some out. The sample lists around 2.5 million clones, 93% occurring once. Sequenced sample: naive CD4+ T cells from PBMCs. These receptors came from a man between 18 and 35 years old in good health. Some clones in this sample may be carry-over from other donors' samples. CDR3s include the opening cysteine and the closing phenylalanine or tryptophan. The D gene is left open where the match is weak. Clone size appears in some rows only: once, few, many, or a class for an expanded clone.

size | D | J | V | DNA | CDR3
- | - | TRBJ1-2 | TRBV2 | TGTGCCAGCAGTCTGGTGGTGTTGGGGAGCTACACCTTC | CASSLVVLGSYTF
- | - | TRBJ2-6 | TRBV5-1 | TGCGCCAGCAGCTTGGTGGAGCGGAGGTCCCCTGGGGCCAACGTCCTGACTTTC | CASSLVERRSPGANVLTF
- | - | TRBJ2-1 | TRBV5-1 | TGCGCCACCAGGGAAGCCCTCTCCTACAATGAGCAGTTCTTC | CATREALSYNEQFF
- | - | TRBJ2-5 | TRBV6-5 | TGTGCCAGCAGTAATTTGGAGACCCAGTACTTC | CASSNLETQYF
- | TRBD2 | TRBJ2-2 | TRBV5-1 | TGCGCCAGCAGCTTGGGTAGCGGGAGACCCACCGGGGAGCTGTTTTTT | CASSLGSGRPTGELFF
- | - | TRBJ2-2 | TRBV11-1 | TGTGCCAGCAGCTCCTCGGCCGGGGAGCTGTTTTTT | CASSSSAGELFF
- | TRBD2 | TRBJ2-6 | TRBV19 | TGTGCCAGTAGTATACGACTAGCGGGAGTGGTTGGGGCCAACGTCCTGACTTTC | CASSIRLAGVVGANVLTF
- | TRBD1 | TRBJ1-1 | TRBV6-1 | TGTGCCAGCAGTCACAGGGGCGGTAACACTGAAGCTTTCTTT | CASSHRGGNTEAFF
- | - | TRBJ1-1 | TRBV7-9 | TGTGCCAGCAGCCCCCCGGGAGGCACTGAAGCTTTCTTT | CASSPPGGTEAFF
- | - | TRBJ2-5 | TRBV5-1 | TGCGCCAGCAGCTTGTCCCAGCGACAAGAGACCCAGTACTTC | CASSLSQRQETQYF
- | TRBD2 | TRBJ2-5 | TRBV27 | TGTGCCACCGGGACTAGGCAAGAGACCCAGTACTTC | CATGTRQETQYF
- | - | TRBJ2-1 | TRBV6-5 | TGTGCCAGCAGTTACTACGGGAATGAGCAGTTCTTC | CASSYYGNEQFF
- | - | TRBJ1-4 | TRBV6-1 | TGTGCCAGCAGACAGAATTCAAATGAAAAACTGTTTTTT | CASRQNSNEKLFF
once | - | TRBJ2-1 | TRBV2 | TGTGCCAGCAGTGTTTTAAGGGGCTCCTACAATGAGCAGTTCTTC | CASSVLRGSYNEQFF
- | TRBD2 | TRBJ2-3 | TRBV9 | TGTGCCAGCAGCCCTGGGACTAGCGGCCTCACAGATACGCAGTATTTT | CASSPGTSGLTDTQYF
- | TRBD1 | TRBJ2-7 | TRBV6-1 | TGTGCCAGTCAGCCGGGACAGGGATCCTACGAGCAGTACTTC | CASQPGQGSYEQYF
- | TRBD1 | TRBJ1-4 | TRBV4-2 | TGTGCCAGCAGCCAAGATATAGGGACAGAGGGTGAAAAACTGTTTTTT | CASSQDIGTEGEKLFF